This T cell receptor beta chain was retrieved from a study of OX40 agonist ivuxolimab in advanced cancers. At the level of the study: In this trial design, patients received ivuxolimab intravenously at 0.01 to 10 mg/kg every 2 weeks.

TCRdb's table, derived via immunoSEQ multiplex PCR, lists solely in-frame clones and lacks some. The sample has about 74,000 clones, more than 65% seen once. V was shortened by 0 bases and J by 1 base, with 7 bases between the two germline ends. CDR3 size: 15 residues. The V gene's germline CDR1 is SGDLS and CDR2 YYNGEE. For this clone: Its specificity is not known.

Regarding the study as a whole: The study observed clonal expansion of CD4+ and CD8+ blood T cells by week 6 at 0.1 to 3.0 mg/kg. Certain nonresponding patients likewise had low normalized T-cell clonal expansion. Antigen specificity of clonally expanded peripheral T cells was not established.

The sequencing used CD4+ or CD8+ T cells sorted from blood, collected in a trial of the OX40 agonist ivuxolimab. The rearrangement joins TRBV9 to TRBJ2-2; no firm D call. The clonotype comes from an adult with an advanced solid tumor such as melanoma, head and neck, liver or kidney cancer. The CDR3 nucleotides read TGTGCCAGCAGCGTAGGGCTGTTGAACACCGGGGAGCTGTTTTTT. Residues: CASSVGLLNTGELFF.